This is a list of T cell receptor beta chains from one sample in a study of blood T cell repertoires in COVID-19. Some clones are missing from TCRdb's copy, which holds only in-frame ones; the method was immunoSEQ multiplex PCR. The sample lists just over 20,000 clones; approximately 90% were seen once. Sequenced input: peripheral blood. The receptors stem from a man over 45 with active COVID-19. Both conserved end residues are part of each CDR3. Each record gives: D gene, clone size, V gene, J gene, CDR3 protein, CDR3 DNA. D genes are given only for firm matches. A clone size is listed for some rows: how often the clone was seen (once, few, many), or a class if it is expanded.

D gene: -; clone size: -; V gene: TRBV9; J gene: TRBJ2-3; CDR3 protein: CASSPPADTQYF; CDR3 DNA: TGTGCCAGCAGCCCGCCAGCAGATACGCAGTATTTT
D gene: TRBD1; clone size: -; V gene: TRBV10-3; J gene: TRBJ2-5; CDR3 protein: CAISLQGVGETQYF; CDR3 DNA: TGTGCCATCAGTCTACAGGGGGTGGGGGAGACCCAGTACTTC
D gene: -; clone size: once; V gene: TRBV11-2; J gene: TRBJ2-1; CDR3 protein: CASSPTGDPHSSEQFF; CDR3 DNA: TGTGCCAGCAGCCCCACGGGGGACCCACATTCCAGTGAGCAGTTCTTC
D gene: -; clone size: -; V gene: TRBV6-1; J gene: TRBJ2-7; CDR3 protein: CASTSNRAHYEQYF; CDR3 DNA: TGTGCCAGCACCTCGAACAGGGCCCACTACGAGCAGTACTTC
D gene: TRBD1; clone size: -; V gene: TRBV5-6; J gene: TRBJ2-1; CDR3 protein: CASSFLTGSAYNEQFF; CDR3 DNA: TGTGCCAGCAGCTTTCTGACAGGGTCTGCCTACAATGAGCAGTTCTTC
D gene: TRBD2; clone size: -; V gene: TRBV5-1; J gene: TRBJ2-3; CDR3 protein: CASSLVRNSGGTDTQYF; CDR3 DNA: TGCGCCAGCAGCTTGGTTAGGAATAGCGGGGGGACAGATACGCAGTATTTT
D gene: -; clone size: -; V gene: TRBV27; J gene: TRBJ2-2; CDR3 protein: CASSLSTPRGNTGELFF; CDR3 DNA: TGTGCCAGCAGTTTATCCACACCCAGGGGAAACACCGGGGAGCTGTTTTTT
D gene: TRBD1; clone size: -; V gene: TRBV5-1; J gene: TRBJ2-5; CDR3 protein: CASSSTTGGETQYF; CDR3 DNA: TGCGCCAGCAGCTCCACGACAGGGGGAGAGACCCAGTACTTC
D gene: TRBD2; clone size: -; V gene: TRBV20-1; J gene: TRBJ2-7; CDR3 protein: CSASGVWGSGGRSSYEQYF; CDR3 DNA: TGCAGTGCTAGTGGGGTCTGGGGGAGCGGGGGCCGCAGCTCCTACGAGCAGTACTTC
D gene: TRBD1; clone size: -; V gene: TRBV3-1/TRBV3-2; J gene: TRBJ1-1; CDR3 protein: CASSQRQGAEAFF; CDR3 DNA: TGTGCCAGCAGCCAACGACAGGGGGCTGAAGCTTTCTTT
D gene: -; clone size: -; V gene: TRBV18; J gene: TRBJ2-3; CDR3 protein: CASSPPRGKGADTQYF; CDR3 DNA: TGTGCCAGCTCACCACCTCGGGGGAAAGGGGCAGATACGCAGTATTTT
D gene: -; clone size: -; V gene: TRBV19; J gene: TRBJ2-7; CDR3 protein: CASSRGYEQYF; CDR3 DNA: TGTGCCAGTAGTCGGGGCTACGAGCAGTACTTC
D gene: -; clone size: -; V gene: TRBV12-3/TRBV12-4; J gene: TRBJ2-7; CDR3 protein: CASAGRAYEQYF; CDR3 DNA: TGTGCCAGCGCAGGGCGTGCCTACGAGCAGTACTTC
D gene: -; clone size: -; V gene: TRBV2; J gene: TRBJ1-6; CDR3 protein: CASSETGNSPLHF; CDR3 DNA: TGTGCCAGCAGTGAGACCGGGAATTCACCCCTCCACTTT
D gene: TRBD1; clone size: few; V gene: TRBV5-4; J gene: TRBJ1-2; CDR3 protein: CASFKAVRGRGGYTF; CDR3 DNA: TGTGCCAGCTTCAAGGCAGTCAGGGGGCGCGGAGGCTACACCTTC
D gene: TRBD2; clone size: -; V gene: TRBV19; J gene: TRBJ2-3; CDR3 protein: CASSPLAGATDDTDTQYF; CDR3 DNA: TGTGCCAGTAGCCCACTAGCGGGGGCCACAGATGACACAGATACGCAGTATTTT
D gene: TRBD1; clone size: -; V gene: TRBV6-5; J gene: TRBJ2-7; CDR3 protein: CASSMRQGAQYEQYF; CDR3 DNA: TGTGCCAGCAGTATGAGACAGGGGGCTCAGTACGAGCAGTACTTC
D gene: -; clone size: -; V gene: TRBV12-3/TRBV12-4; J gene: TRBJ2-7; CDR3 protein: CASSGGGYEQYF; CDR3 DNA: TGTGCCAGCAGCGGGGGTGGATACGAGCAGTACTTC
D gene: TRBD1; clone size: -; V gene: TRBV15; J gene: TRBJ2-2; CDR3 protein: CATRSRTGNTGELFF; CDR3 DNA: TGTGCCACCAGGTCAAGGACAGGGAACACCGGGGAGCTGTTTTTT
D gene: TRBD1; clone size: -; V gene: TRBV7-2; J gene: TRBJ1-4; CDR3 protein: CASSSRQGAYGKLFF; CDR3 DNA: TGTGCCAGCAGCAGCCGACAGGGCGCGTACGGAAAACTGTTTTTT
D gene: -; clone size: -; V gene: TRBV18; J gene: TRBJ2-7; CDR3 protein: CASSPPGSTSYEQYF; CDR3 DNA: TGTGCCAGCTCACCACCGGGCAGTACCTCCTACGAGCAGTACTTC
D gene: -; clone size: once; V gene: TRBV2; J gene: TRBJ2-7; CDR3 protein: CASSEAGAPYEQYF; CDR3 DNA: TGTGCCAGCAGTGAGGCGGGGGCCCCCTACGAGCAGTACTTC
D gene: -; clone size: -; V gene: TRBV2; J gene: TRBJ2-7; CDR3 protein: CASRGQGPSYEQYF; CDR3 DNA: TGTGCCAGCAGGGGGCAGGGGCCCTCCTACGAGCAGTACTTC
D gene: -; clone size: -; V gene: TRBV4-3; J gene: TRBJ1-2; CDR3 protein: CASSQDVVTGGLNGYTF; CDR3 DNA: TGCGCCAGCAGCCAAGATGTGGTGACGGGGGGCCTGAATGGCTACACCTTC
D gene: -; clone size: -; V gene: TRBV6-5; J gene: TRBJ1-3; CDR3 protein: CASSSPGDTIYF; CDR3 DNA: TGTGCCAGCAGTTCGCCCGGGGACACCATATATTTT
D gene: TRBD1; clone size: -; V gene: TRBV11-2; J gene: TRBJ2-1; CDR3 protein: CASSLDRDRGDNEQFF; CDR3 DNA: TGTGCCAGCAGCTTAGACCGGGACAGGGGAGACAATGAGCAGTTCTTC
D gene: -; clone size: -; V gene: TRBV5-1; J gene: TRBJ2-1; CDR3 protein: CASSQVSGGFQFF; CDR3 DNA: TGCGCCAGCAGCCAGGTGTCAGGGGGGTTCCAGTTCTTC
D gene: TRBD1; clone size: -; V gene: TRBV4-3; J gene: TRBJ2-7; CDR3 protein: CASSRQQGAPYEQYF; CDR3 DNA: TGCGCCAGCAGCCGGCAACAGGGGGCACCCTACGAGCAGTACTTC
D gene: -; clone size: -; V gene: TRBV11-1; J gene: TRBJ2-2; CDR3 protein: CASSQAGLETGELFF; CDR3 DNA: TGTGCCAGCAGCCAGGCGGGGCTTGAAACCGGGGAGCTGTTTTTT
D gene: TRBD1; clone size: -; V gene: TRBV5-1; J gene: TRBJ1-4; CDR3 protein: CASSSPDRGVNEKLFF; CDR3 DNA: TGCGCCAGCAGCTCGCCAGACAGGGGGGTGAATGAAAAACTGTTTTTT
D gene: TRBD2; clone size: -; V gene: TRBV18; J gene: TRBJ2-1; CDR3 protein: CASSPPGLAGGYNEQFF; CDR3 DNA: TGTGCCAGCTCACCACCTGGACTAGCGGGGGGGTACAATGAGCAGTTCTTC
D gene: -; clone size: -; V gene: TRBV30; J gene: TRBJ1-1; CDR3 protein: CAWSVRTPLGSEAFF; CDR3 DNA: TGTGCCTGGAGTGTACGGACCCCTCTCGGGAGTGAAGCTTTCTTT
D gene: -; clone size: once; V gene: TRBV3-1/TRBV3-2; J gene: TRBJ1-2; CDR3 protein: CASSGRVSGYTF; CDR3 DNA: TGTGCCAGCAGCGGCAGGGTTAGTGGCTACACCTTC
D gene: -; clone size: -; V gene: TRBV5-1; J gene: TRBJ1-1; CDR3 protein: CASSLDPEDTEAFF; CDR3 DNA: TGCGCCAGCAGCTTGGACCCAGAGGACACTGAAGCTTTCTTT
D gene: -; clone size: -; V gene: TRBV6-1; J gene: TRBJ2-2; CDR3 protein: CASGGDIYANTGELFF; CDR3 DNA: TGTGCCAGCGGTGGGGACATATACGCGAACACCGGGGAGCTGTTTTTT
D gene: -; clone size: once; V gene: TRBV27; J gene: TRBJ2-1; CDR3 protein: CASSLGARSSYNEQFF; CDR3 DNA: TGTGCCAGCAGTTTGGGGGCCAGGAGCTCCTACAATGAGCAGTTCTTC
D gene: TRBD1; clone size: -; V gene: TRBV5-1; J gene: TRBJ2-2; CDR3 protein: CASSVRQGTNTGELFF; CDR3 DNA: TGCGCCAGCAGTGTGAGACAGGGGACGAACACCGGGGAGCTGTTTTTT
D gene: -; clone size: -; V gene: TRBV7-3; J gene: TRBJ2-4; CDR3 protein: CASSPQQDGNIQYF; CDR3 DNA: TGTGCCAGCAGCCCCCAACAGGACGGAAACATTCAGTACTTC
D gene: TRBD1; clone size: -; V gene: TRBV4-1; J gene: TRBJ1-1; CDR3 protein: CASSRGGALNTEAFF; CDR3 DNA: TGCGCCAGCAGCCGAGGGGGCGCTTTGAACACTGAAGCTTTCTTT
D gene: -; clone size: -; V gene: TRBV21-1; J gene: TRBJ1-5; CDR3 protein: CASSNSPGINQPQHF; CDR3 DNA: TGTGCCAGCAGCAACTCGCCGGGGATAAATCAGCCCCAGCATTTT
D gene: -; clone size: -; V gene: TRBV4-3; J gene: TRBJ1-1; CDR3 protein: CASSRIQGNTEAFF; CDR3 DNA: TGCGCCAGCAGCCGAATACAGGGTAACACTGAAGCTTTCTTT
D gene: -; clone size: -; V gene: TRBV7-9; J gene: TRBJ2-3; CDR3 protein: CASSPLAGFTDTQYF; CDR3 DNA: TGTGCCAGCAGTCCACTAGCTGGGTTCACAGATACGCAGTATTTT
D gene: TRBD1; clone size: once; V gene: TRBV6-5; J gene: TRBJ1-4; CDR3 protein: CASSPDRVGEKLFF; CDR3 DNA: TGTGCCAGCAGCCCGGACAGGGTTGGTGAAAAACTGTTTTTT
D gene: -; clone size: -; V gene: TRBV30; J gene: TRBJ1-5; CDR3 protein: CAWSPDGNQPQHF; CDR3 DNA: TGTGCCTGGAGTCCAGACGGGAATCAGCCCCAGCATTTT